The 12 T cell receptor beta chains below come from one sample, sequenced in a study of cytomegalovirus exposure and HLA in healthy donors. The PCR was carried out with 60 Vbeta primers and 13 Jbeta primers. Libraries were prepared by immunoSEQ multiplex PCR; TCRdb keeps only in-frame clonotypes and omits some of them. The sample lists around 130,000 clones; approximately 80% were seen once. Material for sequencing was PBMCs. These receptors were collected from a man aged 40-49 years in good health and CMV-seronegative.

This clone was recorded once. J is TRBJ2-4 and V is TRBV21-1; whether TRBD1, the table's D call, matches the DNA was not checked. TRBV21-1 is listed as a pseudogene. The length of the CDR3 is 16 residues. The CDR3 here is CASSARDTRAKNIQYF. DNA for the CDR3: TGTGCCAGCAGCGCCCGGGACACCCGGGCCAAAAACATTCAGTACTTC.

The chain uses TRBV9 and TRBJ1-2, with D possibly TRBD1 on 5 matching bases. The V and J ends lost 4 bases and 4 bases respectively, with 20 bases between them. This CDR3 is built from 16 residues. Germline assignment: CDR1 SGDLS and CDR2 YYNGEE. The DNA for the CDR3 is TGTGCCAGCAGCCAAGCCCGGGGAGGGGACCCCTATGGCTACACCTTC. The encoded protein is CASSQARGGDPYGYTF.

V usage is TRBV18 and J usage is TRBJ1-2, with 7 bases that match TRBD1. The CDR3 is 14 amino acids. Germline V gene data show CDR1 as KGHSH and CDR2 as LQKENI. The V gene end was trimmed by 3 bases and the J gene end by 4 bases; junction bases not matched to a gene: 5. In DNA, the CDR3 is TGTGCCAGCTCACCGGAGGGGGCAGGCTATGGCTACACCTTC. Translating gives CASSPEGAGYGYTF.

The chain carries TRBV10-3 and TRBJ2-2, with 11 bases lining up with TRBD2. The CDR3 extends over 19 amino acids. Germline assignment: CDR1 ENHRY and CDR2 SYGVKD. V lost 0 bases to trimming and J lost 5 bases; unmatched junction nucleotides: 11. This CDR3 is CAISESRARRTSGTGELFF. The CDR3 DNA reads as TGTGCCATCAGTGAGTCTAGGGCTCGAAGGACTAGCGGGACCGGGGAGCTGTTTTTT.

With respect to this clone: A junction boundary mismatches the germline segment, possibly from a read error. This chain connects TRBV7-7 to TRBJ2-2, with a weak D call TRBD2 (6 bases). Germline CDR1 SSHAT, CDR2 FNYEAQ (reference sequence). This CDR3 is built from 15 residues. The CDR3 DNA reads as TGTGCTAGCAGCTTAGGCGGGATTAACACCGGGGAGCTGTTTTTT. Amino acid sequence: CASSLGGINTGELFF.

V usage is TRBV5-8 and J usage is TRBJ1-4; D is perhaps TRBD1 (6 bases). CDR1 and CDR2 (germline): SGHTS, YDEGEE. With 0 bases removed from V and 0 bases from J, the gap between germline ends came to 12 bases. The CDR3 is 17 residues long. The CDR3: CASSLALGAATNEKLFF. CDR3 nucleotides: TGTGCCAGCAGCTTGGCTCTGGGGGCGGCAACTAATGAAAAACTGTTTTTT.

The chain links TRBV19 to TRBJ2-1, with 12 bases aligning to TRBD2. This CDR3 has 16 amino acids. Germline V CDR1 and CDR2: LNHDA, SQIVND (reference sequence). Unmatched junction bases numbered 3, after V lost 6 bases and J lost 0 bases. CDR3 in amino acids: CASRMTSGSSYNEQFF. The CDR3 DNA is TGTGCCAGTAGGATGACTAGCGGGAGCTCCTACAATGAGCAGTTCTTC.

The V call is TRBV25-1, the J call TRBJ2-5; perhaps TRBD1 as D (6 bases). Germline loops: CDR1 MGHDK, CDR2 SYGVNS. This CDR3 is built from 16 residues. V was trimmed by 7 bases and J by 1 base, leaving 19 bases between them. The CDR3: CASTAPSDRIQETQYF. CDR3 in DNA: TGTGCCAGCACCGCCCCCTCCGACAGGATCCAAGAGACCCAGTACTTC.

J is TRBJ2-5 and V is TRBV7-9; tentative D call: TRBD1 (5 bases). The V end lost 8 bases, the J end lost 1 base, and 5 bases lay between the germline ends. The CDR3 covers 11 residues. The germline gives CDR1 SEHNR, CDR2 FQNEAQ (reference sequence). The CDR3 DNA reads TGTGCCAGCCAGGGCCAAGAGACCCAGTACTTC. Amino acid sequence: CASQGQETQYF.

The gene calls are TRBV19 and TRBJ2-1, with D maybe TRBD2 (5 bases). Germline lookup yields CDR1 LNHDA and CDR2 SQIVND (reference sequence). Trimming left V 1 base short and J 7 bases short, with 14 bases between. CDR3 length: 15 amino acids. This CDR3 reads CASSIGGGFGNEQFF. DNA of the CDR3: TGTGCCAGTAGTATAGGTGGCGGGTTCGGAAATGAGCAGTTCTTC.

The chain is built from TRBV7-2 and TRBJ1-6; D gene ambiguous. In germline, CDR1 is SGHTA, CDR2 FQGNSA. V lost 3 bases to trimming and J lost 8 bases, with 14 bases between them. The CDR3 runs to 15 residues. The CDR3 DNA follows: TGTGCCAGCAGCTTTATCGGGTACCTGGATTCACCCCTCCACTTT. Its protein is CASSFIGYLDSPLHF.

The gene calls are TRBV27 and TRBJ2-7, with 16 bases matching TRBD2. Trimming cost V 3 bases and J 5 bases; bases outside gene matches: 4. Germline values: CDR1 MNHEY, CDR2 SMNVEV (reference sequence). The CDR3 contains 16 residues. CDR3 bases: TGTGCCAGCAGTTTGGGACTAGCGGGAGGGCCGAACGAGCAGTACTTC. It codes for CASSLGLAGGPNEQYF.